One TCR beta chain is described in this entry. The V end was cut by 0 bases, the J end by 4 bases, with 9 bases between. Per germline, CDR1 SGHRS and CDR2 YFSETQ. CDR3 size: 14 residues. This sample stems from a study of identical twins. MiXCR, run by TCRdb on the 5' RACE reads, gives a single entry per CDR3 protein. The sample holds roughly 470,000 distinct CDR3 sequences, approximately 14% seen once. These data were also reused for a study on yellow fever vaccine responses in identical twins.

The J gene is TRBJ2-3, the V gene TRBV5-1, with D perhaps TRBD1 or TRBD2 (5 bases each). The sequence was collected from a woman aged 18-29 years in good health. Sequencing was carried out using CD4+ T cells sorted from blood. In DNA form, the CDR3 reads TGCGCCAGCAGCTTGGCGGGACCCGCAGATACGCAGTATTTT. Its translation: CASSLAGPADTQYF.